The T cell receptor beta chain under discussion was sequenced for a study of blood T cell repertoires in COVID-19. Looking at the study overall: The study drew acute and convalescent COVID-19 samples from the United States, Italy and Spain. From T cells, B-cell-depleted T cells, or PBMCs came the material, which was cDNA or gDNA.

Authors' methods: Reference gene primer amplification yielded estimated nucleated cell counts. Here immunoSEQ multiplex PCR was the method, and the copy in TCRdb shows in-frame clones only, minus some. V and J calls and clone size are as listed in that table; D and trimming were resolved from the DNA. The top ten clones hold about 3% of a sample with 95,000 to 110,000 clones, just over 85% of them seen once. The J segment lost 2 bases and the V segment lost 2 bases, leaving 6 bases of the junction unmatched. The CDR3 covers 15 residues. The germline gives CDR1 MNHEY, CDR2 SVGAGI. The receptor was derived from a human donor in a cohort sampled during active COVID-19. This chain uses TRBV6-5 with TRBJ2-7; 7 bases are shared with TRBD1. Sequencing input: peripheral blood. The CDR3 DNA sequence: TGTGCCAGCAGTTACGGTATCACAGGGGCCTACGAGCAGTACTTC. Protein sequence: CASSYGITGAYEQYF.